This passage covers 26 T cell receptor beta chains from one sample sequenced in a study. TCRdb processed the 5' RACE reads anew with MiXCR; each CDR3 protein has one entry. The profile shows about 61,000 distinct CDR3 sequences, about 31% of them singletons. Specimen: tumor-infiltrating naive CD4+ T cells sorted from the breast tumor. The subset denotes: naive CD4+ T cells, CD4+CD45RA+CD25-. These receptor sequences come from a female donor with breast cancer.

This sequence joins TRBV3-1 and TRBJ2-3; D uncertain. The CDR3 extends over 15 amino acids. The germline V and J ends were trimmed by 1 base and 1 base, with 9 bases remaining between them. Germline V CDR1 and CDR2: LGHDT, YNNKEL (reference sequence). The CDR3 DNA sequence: TGTGCCAGCAGCCAAGGCAAGAGCGGCACAGATACGCAGTATTTT. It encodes CASSQGKSGTDTQYF.

CDR3 sequence: CASSVGETRRGYTF. The CDR3 region has the DNA TGTGCCAGCAGCGTAGGCGAGACCCGGCGTGGCTACACCTTC. The V call is TRBV9, the J call TRBJ1-2; D gene unclear. The V gene lost 0 bases and the J gene lost 7 bases, with 13 bases spanning the gap. Looked up from germline, CDR1 is SGDLS and CDR2 is YYNGEE. The CDR3 runs to 14 residues.

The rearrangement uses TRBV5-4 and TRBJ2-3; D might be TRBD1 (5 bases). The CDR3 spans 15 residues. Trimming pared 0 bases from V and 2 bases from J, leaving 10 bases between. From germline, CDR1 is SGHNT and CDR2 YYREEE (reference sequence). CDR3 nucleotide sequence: TGTGCCAGCAGCTTGGCCCAGGGCAACACAGATACGCAGTATTTT. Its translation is CASSLAQGNTDTQYF.

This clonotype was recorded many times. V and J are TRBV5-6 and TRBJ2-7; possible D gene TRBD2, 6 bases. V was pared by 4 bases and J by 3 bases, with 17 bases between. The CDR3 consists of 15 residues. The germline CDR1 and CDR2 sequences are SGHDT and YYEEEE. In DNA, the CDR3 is TGTGCCAGCAGCGTTTTCACGGGGGTAAACTACGAGCAGTACTTC. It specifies CASSVFTGVNYEQYF.

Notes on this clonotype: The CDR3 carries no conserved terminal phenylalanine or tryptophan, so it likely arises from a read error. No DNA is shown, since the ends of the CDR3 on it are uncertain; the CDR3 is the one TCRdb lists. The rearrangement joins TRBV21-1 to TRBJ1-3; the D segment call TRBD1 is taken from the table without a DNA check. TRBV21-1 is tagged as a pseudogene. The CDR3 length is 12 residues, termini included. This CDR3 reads CASSKDVRTLWI.

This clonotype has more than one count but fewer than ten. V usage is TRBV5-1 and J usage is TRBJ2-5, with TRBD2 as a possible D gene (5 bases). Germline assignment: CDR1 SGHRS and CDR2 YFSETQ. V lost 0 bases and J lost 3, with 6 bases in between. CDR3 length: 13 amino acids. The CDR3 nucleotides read TGCGCCAGCAGCTTGGACGGGGAAGAGACCCAGTACTTC. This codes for CASSLDGEETQYF.

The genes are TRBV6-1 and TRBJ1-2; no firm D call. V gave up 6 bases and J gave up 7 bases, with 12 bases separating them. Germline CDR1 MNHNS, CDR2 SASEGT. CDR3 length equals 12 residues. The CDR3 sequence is CASRTPLSGYTF. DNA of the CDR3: TGTGCCAGCAGAACACCCCTCAGTGGCTACACCTTC.

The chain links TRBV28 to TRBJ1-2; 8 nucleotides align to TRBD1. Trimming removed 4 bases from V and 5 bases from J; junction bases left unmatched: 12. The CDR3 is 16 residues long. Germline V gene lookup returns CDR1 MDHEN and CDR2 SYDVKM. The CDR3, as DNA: TGTGCCAGCAGTTCCTACGGACAGGGAAAATGGTATGGCTACACCTTC. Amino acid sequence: CASSSYGQGKWYGYTF.

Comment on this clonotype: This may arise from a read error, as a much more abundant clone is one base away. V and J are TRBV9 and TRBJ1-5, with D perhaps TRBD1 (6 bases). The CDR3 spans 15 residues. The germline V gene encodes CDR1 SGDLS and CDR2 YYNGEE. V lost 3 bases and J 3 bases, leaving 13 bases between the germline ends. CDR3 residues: CASSEGVNNNQPQHF. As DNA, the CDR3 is TGTGCCAGCAGCGAGGGGGTAAATAACAATCAGCCCCAGCATTTT.

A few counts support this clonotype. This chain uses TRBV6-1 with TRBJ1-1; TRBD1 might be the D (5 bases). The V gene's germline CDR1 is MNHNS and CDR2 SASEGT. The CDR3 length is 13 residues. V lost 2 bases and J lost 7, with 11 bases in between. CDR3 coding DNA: TGTGCCAGCAGTGAATTGGGGCGTATTGAAGCTTTCTTT. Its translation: CASSELGRIEAFF.

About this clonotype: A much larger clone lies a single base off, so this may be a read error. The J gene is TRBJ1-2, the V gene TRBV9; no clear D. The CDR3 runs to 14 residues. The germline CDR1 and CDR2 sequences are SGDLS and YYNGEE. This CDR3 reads CASSEDPQLGGHTF. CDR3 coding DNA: TGTGCCAGCAGCGAAGACCCCCAGTTAGGTGGCCACACCTTC. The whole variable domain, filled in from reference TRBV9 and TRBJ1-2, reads DSGVTQTPKHLITATGQRVTLRCSPRSGDLSVYWYQQSLDQGLQFLIQYYNGEERAKGNILERFSAQQFPDLHSELNLSSLELGDSALYFCASSEDPQLGGHTFGSGTRLTVV.

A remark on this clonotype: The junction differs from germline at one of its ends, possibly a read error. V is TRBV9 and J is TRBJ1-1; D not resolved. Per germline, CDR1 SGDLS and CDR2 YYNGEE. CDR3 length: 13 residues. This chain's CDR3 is CAGSVGLNTEAFF. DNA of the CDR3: TGTGCCGGCAGCGTAGGGTTGAACACTGAAGCTTTCTTT.

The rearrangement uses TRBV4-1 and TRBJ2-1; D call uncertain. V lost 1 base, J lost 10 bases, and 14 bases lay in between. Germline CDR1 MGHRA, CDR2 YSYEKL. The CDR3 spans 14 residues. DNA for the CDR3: TGCGCCAGCAGCCAAGTCCCTACCCCCCGCGAGCAGTTCTTC. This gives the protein CASSQVPTPREQFF.

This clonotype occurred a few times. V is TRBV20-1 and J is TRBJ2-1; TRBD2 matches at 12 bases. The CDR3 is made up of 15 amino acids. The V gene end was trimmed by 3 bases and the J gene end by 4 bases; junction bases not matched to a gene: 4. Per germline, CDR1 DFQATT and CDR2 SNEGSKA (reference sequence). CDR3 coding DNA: TGCAGTGCTAGTCGACTAGCGGGAGTGTACAATGAGCAGTTCTTC. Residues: CSASRLAGVYNEQFF.

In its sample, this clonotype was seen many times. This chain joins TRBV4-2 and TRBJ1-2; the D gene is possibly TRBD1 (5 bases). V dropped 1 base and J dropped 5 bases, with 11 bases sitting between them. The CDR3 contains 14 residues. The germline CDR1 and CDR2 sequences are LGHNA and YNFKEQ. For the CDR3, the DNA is TGTGCCAGCAGCCAAGGAGGGACCTCTTATGGCTACACCTTC. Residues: CASSQGGTSYGYTF.

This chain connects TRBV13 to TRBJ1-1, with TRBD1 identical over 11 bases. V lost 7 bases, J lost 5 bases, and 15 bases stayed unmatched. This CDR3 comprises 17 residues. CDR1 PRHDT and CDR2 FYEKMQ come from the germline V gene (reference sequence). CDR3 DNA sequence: TGTGCCAGCATCTCCGGACAGGGGGCGGTTCGAGGGACTGAAGCTTTCTTT. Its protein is CASISGQGAVRGTEAFF. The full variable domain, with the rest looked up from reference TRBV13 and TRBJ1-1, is AAGVIQSPRHLIKEKRETATLKCYPIPRHDTVYWYQQGPGQDPQFLISFYEKMQSDKGSIPDRFSAQQFSDYHSELNMSSLELGDSALYFCASISGQGAVRGTEAFFGQGTRLTVV.

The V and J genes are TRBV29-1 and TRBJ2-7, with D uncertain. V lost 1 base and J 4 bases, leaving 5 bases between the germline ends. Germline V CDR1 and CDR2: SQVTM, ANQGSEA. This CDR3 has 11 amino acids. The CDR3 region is CSVEAGYEQYF. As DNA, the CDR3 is TGCAGCGTTGAAGCGGGTTACGAGCAGTACTTC.

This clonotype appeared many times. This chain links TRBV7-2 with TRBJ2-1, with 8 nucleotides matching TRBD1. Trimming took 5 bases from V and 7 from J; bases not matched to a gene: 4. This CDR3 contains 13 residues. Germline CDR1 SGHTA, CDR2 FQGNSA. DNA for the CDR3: TGTGCCAGCAGCATTGACAGGGGAAATGAGCAGTTCTTC. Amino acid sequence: CASSIDRGNEQFF.

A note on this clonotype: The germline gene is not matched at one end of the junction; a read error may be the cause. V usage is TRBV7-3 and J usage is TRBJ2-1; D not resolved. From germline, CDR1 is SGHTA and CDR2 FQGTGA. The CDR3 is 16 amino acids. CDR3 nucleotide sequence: TGTGCCAGCAGCCCGCACAAAGGAAGCTCCTACAATGAACAGTTCTTC. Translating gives CASSPHKGSSYNEQFF. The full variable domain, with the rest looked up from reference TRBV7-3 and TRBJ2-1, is GAGVSQTPSNKVTEKGKYVELRCDPISGHTALYWYRQSLGQGPEFLIYFQGTGAADDSGLPNDRFFAVRPEGSVSTLKIQRTERGDSAVYLCASSPHKGSSYNEQFFGPGTRLTVL.

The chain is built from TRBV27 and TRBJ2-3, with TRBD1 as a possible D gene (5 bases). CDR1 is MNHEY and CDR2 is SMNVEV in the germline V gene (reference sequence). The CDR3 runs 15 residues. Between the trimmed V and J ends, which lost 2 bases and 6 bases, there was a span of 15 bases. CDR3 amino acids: CASSLLGRVGDTQYF. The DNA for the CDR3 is TGTGCCAGCAGTTTACTCGGCAGGGTCGGTGATACGCAGTATTTT.

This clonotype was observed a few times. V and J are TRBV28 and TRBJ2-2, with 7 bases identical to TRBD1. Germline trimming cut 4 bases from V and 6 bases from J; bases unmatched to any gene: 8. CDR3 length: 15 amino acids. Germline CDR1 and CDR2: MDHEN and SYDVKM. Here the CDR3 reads CASSYDRVGSGELFF. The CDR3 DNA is TGTGCCAGCAGTTACGACAGGGTTGGATCCGGGGAGCTGTTTTTT. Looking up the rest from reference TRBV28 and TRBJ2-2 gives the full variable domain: DVKVTQSSRYLVKRTGEKVFLECVQDMDHENMFWYRQDPGLGLRLIYFSYDVKMKEKGDIPEGYSVSREKKERFSLILESASTNQTSMYLCASSYDRVGSGELFFGEGSRLTVL.

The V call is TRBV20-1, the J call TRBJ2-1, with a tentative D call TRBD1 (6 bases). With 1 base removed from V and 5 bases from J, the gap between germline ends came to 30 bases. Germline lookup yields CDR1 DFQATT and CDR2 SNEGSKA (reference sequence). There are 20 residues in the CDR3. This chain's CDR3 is CSARAPPSGVARRTDNEQFF. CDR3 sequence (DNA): TGCAGTGCTAGAGCCCCACCCTCAGGGGTGGCGAGGAGGACCGACAATGAGCAGTTCTTC.

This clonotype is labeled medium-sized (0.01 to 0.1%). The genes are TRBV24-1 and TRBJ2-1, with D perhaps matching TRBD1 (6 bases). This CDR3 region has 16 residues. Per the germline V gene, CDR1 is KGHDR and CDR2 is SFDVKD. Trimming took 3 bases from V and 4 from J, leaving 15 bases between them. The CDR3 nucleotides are TGTGCCACCAGTGATCCCTGGATAGGGGGTTACAATGAGCAGTTCTTC. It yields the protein CATSDPWIGGYNEQFF.

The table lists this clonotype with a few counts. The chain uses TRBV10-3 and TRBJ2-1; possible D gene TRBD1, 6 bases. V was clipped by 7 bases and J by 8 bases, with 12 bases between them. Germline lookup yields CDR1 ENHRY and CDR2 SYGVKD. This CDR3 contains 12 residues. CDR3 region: CAIKGRGDEQFF. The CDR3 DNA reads TGTGCCATCAAAGGCAGGGGTGATGAGCAGTTCTTC.

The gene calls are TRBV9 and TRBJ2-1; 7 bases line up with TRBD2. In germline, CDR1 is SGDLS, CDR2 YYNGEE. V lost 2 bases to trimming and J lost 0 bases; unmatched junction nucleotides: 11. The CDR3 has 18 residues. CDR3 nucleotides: TGTGCCAGCAGCGTCGCCCAAAAGGGCGGGAGCTCCTACAATGAGCAGTTCTTC. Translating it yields CASSVAQKGGSSYNEQFF.

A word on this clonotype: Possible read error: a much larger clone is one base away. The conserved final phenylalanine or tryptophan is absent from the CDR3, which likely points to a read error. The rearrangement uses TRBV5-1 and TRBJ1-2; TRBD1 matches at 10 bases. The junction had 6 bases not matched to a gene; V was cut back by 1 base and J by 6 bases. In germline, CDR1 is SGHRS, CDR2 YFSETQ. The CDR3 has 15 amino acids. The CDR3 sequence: CASSLLPGTGDGYTY. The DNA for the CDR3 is TGCGCCAGCAGCTTGTTGCCCGGGACAGGGGATGGCTACACCTAC.